These 8 T cell receptor beta chains were sequenced from one sample in a study. TCRdb re-called the RT-PCR reads through MiXCR, storing one row per CDR3 protein. The sample lists 550,000 to 750,000 distinct CDR3 sequences; 13% to 15% were seen once. Sequenced: memory CD4+ T cells from blood. These receptors were obtained from a female donor in good health, serving as a healthy control.

This clonotype appeared many times. The rearrangement joins TRBV14 to TRBJ2-7; 9 nucleotides match TRBD1. The CDR3 extends over 15 amino acids. Looked up from germline, CDR1 is SGHDN and CDR2 is FVKESK. The ends lost 4 bases at V and 6 bases at J; junction bases unmatched: 10. The CDR3 DNA follows: TGTGCCAGCAGCCCTTTGGGACAGGGAAATCGCGAGCAGTACTTC. Protein: CASSPLGQGNREQYF. Combining the CDR3 with reference TRBV14 and TRBJ2-7 gives the whole variable domain EAGVTQFPSHSVIEKGQTVTLRCDPISGHDNLYWYRRVMGKEIKFLLHFVKESKQDESGMPNNRFLAERTGGTYSTLKVQPAELEDSGVYFCASSPLGQGNREQYFGPGTRLTVT.

This clonotype was counted between two and nine times. The chain joins TRBV12-3 or TRBV12-4 to TRBJ2-7; the match to TRBD2 covers 9 bases. CDR3 length: 16 amino acids. The V gene end was trimmed by 8 bases and the J gene end by 1 base; junction bases not matched to a gene: 12. As DNA, the CDR3 is TGTGCCAGCGTTGTCGACCTAGCGGGAAGATCCTACGAGCAGTACTTC. It yields the protein CASVVDLAGRSYEQYF.

This clonotype was recorded at least ten times. The chain is built from TRBV10-3 and TRBJ1-5; unclear D gene. V lost 5 bases and J lost 1, with 12 bases in between. The CDR3 is 15 amino acids. Germline values: CDR1 ENHRY, CDR2 SYGVKD. The DNA for the CDR3 is TGTGCCATCAGTAAGACCTGGACGAGCAATCAGCCCCAGCATTTT. Its protein product is CAISKTWTSNQPQHF.

As to this clonotype: The junction shows a germline mismatch at one end, possibly a read error. The CDR3 DNA sequence: TGCAGCGTGGAAGGGGGAGGGTCACCCGGGGAGCTGTTTTTT. It encodes CSVEGGGSPGELFF. The chain has TRBV29-1 and TRBJ2-2; possible D gene TRBD2, 7 bases. The CDR3 totals 14 residues. CDR1 and CDR2 (germline): SQVTM, ANQGSEA.

This clonotype was seen only a few times. V and J are TRBV9 and TRBJ2-2; 10 nucleotides align to TRBD2. Per the germline V gene, CDR1 is SGDLS and CDR2 is YYNGEE. The V and J ends lost 7 bases and 5 bases, in that order; junction bases with no gene match: 8. The CDR3 is made up of 15 amino acids. CDR3 amino acids: CASGRLAGETGELFF. The CDR3 region has the DNA TGTGCCAGCGGCCGGCTAGCGGGAGAAACCGGGGAGCTGTTTTTT.

This clonotype was seen only a few times. The V gene is TRBV12-3 or TRBV12-4, the J gene TRBJ1-1; TRBD1 matches 8 bases. CDR3 length: 15 amino acids. J was trimmed by 4 bases and V by 6 bases; bases with no gene match: 10. The CDR3 is CASRPQTGVVTEAFF. CDR3 DNA: TGTGCCAGCAGACCACAGACAGGGGTGGTCACTGAAGCTTTCTTT.

The J gene is TRBJ1-2, the V gene TRBV28; D is possibly TRBD1 (5 bases). The germline V gene encodes CDR1 MDHEN and CDR2 SYDVKM. The CDR3 extends over 14 amino acids. With 3 bases removed from V and 9 bases from J, the gap between germline ends came to 17 bases. CDR3 in amino acids: CASSLRQLFGSYTF. The CDR3 DNA reads as TGTGCCAGCAGTTTGCGACAGCTATTCGGCAGCTACACCTTC.

At least ten counts were recorded for this clonotype. The chain recombines TRBV29-1 with TRBJ1-2; TRBD1 matches at 9 bases. Germline CDR1 SQVTM, CDR2 ANQGSEA. CDR3 length equals 15 residues. V lost 4 bases to trimming and J lost 7 bases; unmatched junction nucleotides: 13. CDR3: CSVVWYTGGIRGYTF. The DNA of the CDR3 is TGCAGCGTTGTATGGTATACAGGGGGCATACGTGGCTACACCTTC.